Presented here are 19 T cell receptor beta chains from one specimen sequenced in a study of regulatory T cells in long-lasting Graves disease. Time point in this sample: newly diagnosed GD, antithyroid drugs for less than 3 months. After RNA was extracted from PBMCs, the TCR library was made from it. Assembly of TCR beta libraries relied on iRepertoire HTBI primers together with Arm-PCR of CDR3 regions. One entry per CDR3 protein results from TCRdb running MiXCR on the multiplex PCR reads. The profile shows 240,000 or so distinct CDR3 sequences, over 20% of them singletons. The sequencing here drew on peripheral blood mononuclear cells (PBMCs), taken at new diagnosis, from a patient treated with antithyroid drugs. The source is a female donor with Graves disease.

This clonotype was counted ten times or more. CDR3 amino acids: CASSPGGEYGYTF. CDR3 nucleotide sequence: TGTGCCAGCAGTCCCGGTGGGGAGTATGGCTACACCTTC. The rearrangement joins TRBV6-1 to TRBJ1-2; no definite D call. The germline CDR1 and CDR2 sequences are MNHNS and SASEGT. V was cut by 5 bases and J by 5 bases, with 12 bases left in between. The CDR3 extends over 13 amino acids.

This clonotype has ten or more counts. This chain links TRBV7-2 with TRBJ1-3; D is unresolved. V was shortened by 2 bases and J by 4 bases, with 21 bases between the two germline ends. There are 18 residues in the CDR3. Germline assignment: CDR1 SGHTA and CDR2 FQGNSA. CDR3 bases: TGTGCCAGCAGCTTACGTTCGAGGCCCCCTGGCGCGGGAAACACCATATATTTT. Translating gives CASSLRSRPPGAGNTIYF.

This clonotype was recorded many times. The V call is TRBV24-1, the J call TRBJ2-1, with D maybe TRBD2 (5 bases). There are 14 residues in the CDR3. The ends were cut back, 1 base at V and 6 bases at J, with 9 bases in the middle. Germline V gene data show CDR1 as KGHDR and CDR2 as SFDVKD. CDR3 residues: CATSDLLGSNEQFF. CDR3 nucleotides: TGTGCCACCAGTGATTTACTAGGAAGCAATGAGCAGTTCTTC.

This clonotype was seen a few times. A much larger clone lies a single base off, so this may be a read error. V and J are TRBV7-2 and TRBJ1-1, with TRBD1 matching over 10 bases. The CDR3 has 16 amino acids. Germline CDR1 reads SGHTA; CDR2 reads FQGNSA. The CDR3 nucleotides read TGTGCCAGCAGCTCCCCTCGGCGACAGGGGGCAGCTGAAGCTCTCTTT. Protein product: CASSSPRRQGAAEALF.

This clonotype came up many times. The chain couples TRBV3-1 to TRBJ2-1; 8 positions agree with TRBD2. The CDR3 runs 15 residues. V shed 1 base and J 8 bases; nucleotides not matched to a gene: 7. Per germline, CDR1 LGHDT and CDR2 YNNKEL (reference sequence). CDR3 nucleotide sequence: TGTGCCAGCAGCCAAGGTCGCGGGAGGAGTGATGAGCAGTTCTTC. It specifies CASSQGRGRSDEQFF.

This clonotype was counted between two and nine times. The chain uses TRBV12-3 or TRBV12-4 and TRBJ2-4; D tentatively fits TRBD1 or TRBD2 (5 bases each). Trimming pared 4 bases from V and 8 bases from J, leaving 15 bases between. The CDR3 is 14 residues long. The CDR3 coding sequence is TGTGCCAGCAGTTCCAACCGGGACCAGGACATTCAGTACTTC. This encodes CASSSNRDQDIQYF.

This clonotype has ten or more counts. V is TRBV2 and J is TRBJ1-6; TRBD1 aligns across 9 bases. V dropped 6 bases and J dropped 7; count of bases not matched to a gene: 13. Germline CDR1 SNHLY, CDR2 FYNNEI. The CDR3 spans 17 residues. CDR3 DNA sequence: TGTGCCAGCAGATCCCAACCGGGACAGGGTAGGAATTCACCCCTCCACTTT. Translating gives CASRSQPGQGRNSPLHF.

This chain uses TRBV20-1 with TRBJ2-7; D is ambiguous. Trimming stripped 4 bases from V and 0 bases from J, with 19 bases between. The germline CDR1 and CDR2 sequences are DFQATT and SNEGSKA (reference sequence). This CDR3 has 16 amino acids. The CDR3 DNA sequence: TGCAGTGCTACACCCCCCACCATAGGGTCCTCCTACGAGCAGTACTTC. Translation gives CSATPPTIGSSYEQYF.

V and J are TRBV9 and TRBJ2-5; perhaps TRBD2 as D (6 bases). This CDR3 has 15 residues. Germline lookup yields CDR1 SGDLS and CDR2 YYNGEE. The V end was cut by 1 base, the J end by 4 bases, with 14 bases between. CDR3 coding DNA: TGTGCCAGCAGCGTACAGGCGGGGAAGGGAGAGACCCAGTACTTC. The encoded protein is CASSVQAGKGETQYF.

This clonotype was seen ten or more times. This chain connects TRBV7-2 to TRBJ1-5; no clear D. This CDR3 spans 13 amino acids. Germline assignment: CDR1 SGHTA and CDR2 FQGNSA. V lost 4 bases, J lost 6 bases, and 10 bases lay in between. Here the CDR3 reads CASSSEWGQPQHF. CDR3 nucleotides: TGTGCCAGCAGCTCCGAGTGGGGTCAGCCCCAGCATTTT.

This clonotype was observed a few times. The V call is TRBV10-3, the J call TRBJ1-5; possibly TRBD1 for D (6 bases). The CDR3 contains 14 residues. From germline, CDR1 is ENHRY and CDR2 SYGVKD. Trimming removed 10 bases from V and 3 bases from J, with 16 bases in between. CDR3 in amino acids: CATNPQGTNQPQHF. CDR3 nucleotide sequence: TGTGCCACCAACCCGCAGGGGACCAATCAGCCCCAGCATTTT.

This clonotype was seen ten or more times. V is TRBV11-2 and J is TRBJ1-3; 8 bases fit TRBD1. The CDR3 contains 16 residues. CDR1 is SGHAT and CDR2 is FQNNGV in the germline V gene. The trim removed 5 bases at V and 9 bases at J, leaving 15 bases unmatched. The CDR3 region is CASSPWTGLSSGTIYF. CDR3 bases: TGTGCCAGCAGCCCCTGGACAGGGCTGTCGTCGGGCACCATATATTTT.

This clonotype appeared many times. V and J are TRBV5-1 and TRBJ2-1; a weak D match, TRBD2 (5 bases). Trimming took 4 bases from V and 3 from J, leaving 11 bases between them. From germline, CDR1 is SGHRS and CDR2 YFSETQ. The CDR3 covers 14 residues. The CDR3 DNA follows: TGCGCCAGCAGCCCGGATGGGAGCTACAATGAGCAGTTCTTC. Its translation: CASSPDGSYNEQFF.

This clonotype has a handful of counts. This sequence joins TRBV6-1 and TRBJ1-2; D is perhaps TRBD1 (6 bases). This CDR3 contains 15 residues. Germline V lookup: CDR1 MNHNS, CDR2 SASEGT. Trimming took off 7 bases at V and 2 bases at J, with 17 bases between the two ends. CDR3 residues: CASTEQGSLNYGYTF. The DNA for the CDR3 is TGTGCCAGCACCGAACAGGGTTCGCTAAACTATGGCTACACCTTC.

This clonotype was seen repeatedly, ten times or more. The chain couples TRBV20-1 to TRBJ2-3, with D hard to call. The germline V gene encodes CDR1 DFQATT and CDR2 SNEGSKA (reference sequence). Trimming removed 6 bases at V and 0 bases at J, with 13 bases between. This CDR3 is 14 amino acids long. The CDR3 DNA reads TGCAGTGCGAGCTTACAGAGGAGCACAGATACGCAGTATTTT. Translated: CSASLQRSTDTQYF.

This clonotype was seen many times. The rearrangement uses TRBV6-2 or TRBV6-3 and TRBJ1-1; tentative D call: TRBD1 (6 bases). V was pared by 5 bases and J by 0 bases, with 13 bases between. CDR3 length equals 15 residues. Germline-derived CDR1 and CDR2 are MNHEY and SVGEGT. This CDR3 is CASSKTGSMNTEAFF. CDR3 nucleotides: TGTGCCAGCAGTAAAACAGGGAGCATGAACACTGAAGCTTTCTTT.

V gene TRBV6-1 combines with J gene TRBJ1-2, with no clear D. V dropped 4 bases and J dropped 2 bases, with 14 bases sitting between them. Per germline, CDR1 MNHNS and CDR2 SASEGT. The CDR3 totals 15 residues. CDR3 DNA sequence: TGTGCCAGCAGTGGCCCTAGAGCAGAAAACTATGGCTACACCTTC. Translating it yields CASSGPRAENYGYTF.

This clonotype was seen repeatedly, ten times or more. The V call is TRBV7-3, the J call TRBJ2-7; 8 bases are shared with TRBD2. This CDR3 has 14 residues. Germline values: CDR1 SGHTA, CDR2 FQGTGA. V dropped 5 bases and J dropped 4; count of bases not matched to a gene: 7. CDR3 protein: CASSMTGLGYEQYF. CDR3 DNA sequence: TGTGCCAGCAGCATGACGGGACTAGGGTACGAGCAGTACTTC.

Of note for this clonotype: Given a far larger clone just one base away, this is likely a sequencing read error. DNA of the CDR3: TGTGCCAGCAGCCAGGAACTAGTGGGGGGCCGGGGGGAGACCCAGTACTTC. Its protein is CASSQELVGGRGETQYF. The chain couples TRBV7-9 to TRBJ2-5, with D perhaps TRBD1 or TRBD2 (6 bases each). Between the trimmed V and J ends, which lost 5 bases and 5 bases, there was a span of 24 bases. CDR1 is SEHNR, CDR2 FQNEAQ, per germline (reference sequence). The length of the CDR3 is 17 residues.